This T cell receptor (beta chain) was identified in a study of shared clonotypes between healthy human individuals. Produced via immunoSEQ multiplex PCR; TCRdb's table is partial and in-frame only. The data hold 950,000 to 1,300,000 clones, with around 76% observed a single time. V was pared by 4 bases and J by 6 bases, with 5 bases of the junction left unmatched. In germline, CDR1 is SGHRS, CDR2 YFSETQ. There are 14 residues in the CDR3. The source of this sequence is a man aged 18 to 30 in good health. The genes are TRBV5-1 and TRBJ2-2; TRBD1 agrees at 8 bases. The specimen was memory CD4+ T cells sorted from blood. The subset is: CD45RA-negative fraction. CDR3 loop: CASSVDRAAGELFF. The CDR3 nucleotides read TGCGCCAGCAGCGTGGACAGGGCGGCCGGGGAGCTGTTTTTT.